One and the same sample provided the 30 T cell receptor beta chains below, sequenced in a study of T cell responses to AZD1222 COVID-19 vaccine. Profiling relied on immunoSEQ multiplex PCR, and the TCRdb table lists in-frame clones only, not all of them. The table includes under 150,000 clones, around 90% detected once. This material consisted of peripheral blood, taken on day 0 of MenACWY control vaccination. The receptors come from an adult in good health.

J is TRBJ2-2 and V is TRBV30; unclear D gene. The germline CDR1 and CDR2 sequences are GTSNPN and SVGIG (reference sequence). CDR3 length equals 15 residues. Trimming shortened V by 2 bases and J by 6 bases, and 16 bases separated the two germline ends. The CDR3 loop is CAWSSLGLNAGELFF. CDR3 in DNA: TGTGCCTGGAGTTCGCTAGGTCTAAACGCCGGGGAGCTGTTTTTT. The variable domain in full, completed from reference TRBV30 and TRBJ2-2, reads SQTIHQWPATLVQPVGSPLSLECTVEGTSNPNLYWYRQAAGRGLQLLFYSVGIGQISSEVPQNLSASRPQDRQFILSSKKLLLSDSGFYLCAWSSLGLNAGELFFGEGSRLTVL.

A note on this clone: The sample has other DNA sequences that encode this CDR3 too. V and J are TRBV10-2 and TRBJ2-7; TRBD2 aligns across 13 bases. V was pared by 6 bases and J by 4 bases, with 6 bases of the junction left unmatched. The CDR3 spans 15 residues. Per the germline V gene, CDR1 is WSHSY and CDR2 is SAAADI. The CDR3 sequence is CASSEGLAGPYEQYF. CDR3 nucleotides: TGCGCCAGCAGCGAGGGACTAGCGGGACCATACGAGCAGTACTTC.

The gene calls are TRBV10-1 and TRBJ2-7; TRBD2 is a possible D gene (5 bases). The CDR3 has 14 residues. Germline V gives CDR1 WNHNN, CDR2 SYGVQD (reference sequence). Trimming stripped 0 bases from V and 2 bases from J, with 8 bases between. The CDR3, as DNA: TGCGCCAGCAGTGAGTCGAGGGCGCCCTACGAGCAGTACTTC. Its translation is CASSESRAPYEQYF.

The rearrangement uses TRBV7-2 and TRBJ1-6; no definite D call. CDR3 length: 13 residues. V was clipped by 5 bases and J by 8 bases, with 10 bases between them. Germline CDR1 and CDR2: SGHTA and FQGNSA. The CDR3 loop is CASSLLRDSPLHF. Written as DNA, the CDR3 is TGTGCCAGCAGCCTTCTTCGCGATTCACCCCTCCACTTT.

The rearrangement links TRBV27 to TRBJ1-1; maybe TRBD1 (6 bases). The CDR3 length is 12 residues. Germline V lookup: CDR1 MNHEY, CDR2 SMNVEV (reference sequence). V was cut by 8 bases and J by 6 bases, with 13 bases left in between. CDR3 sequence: CASGRRGAEAFF. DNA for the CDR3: TGTGCCAGCGGCCGCAGGGGCGCTGAAGCTTTCTTT.

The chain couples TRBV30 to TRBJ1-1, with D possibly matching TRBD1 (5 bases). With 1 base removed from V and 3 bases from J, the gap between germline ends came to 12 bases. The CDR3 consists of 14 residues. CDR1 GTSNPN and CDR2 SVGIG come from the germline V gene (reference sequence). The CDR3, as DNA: TGTGCCTGGAGTGGCGTAGGGACCGACACTGAAGCTTTCTTT. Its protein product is CAWSGVGTDTEAFF.

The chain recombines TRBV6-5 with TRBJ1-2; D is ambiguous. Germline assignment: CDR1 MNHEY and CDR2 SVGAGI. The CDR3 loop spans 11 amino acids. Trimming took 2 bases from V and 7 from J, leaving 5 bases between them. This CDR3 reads CASSYRGGYTF. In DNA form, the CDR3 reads TGTGCCAGCAGTTACCGTGGTGGCTACACCTTC.

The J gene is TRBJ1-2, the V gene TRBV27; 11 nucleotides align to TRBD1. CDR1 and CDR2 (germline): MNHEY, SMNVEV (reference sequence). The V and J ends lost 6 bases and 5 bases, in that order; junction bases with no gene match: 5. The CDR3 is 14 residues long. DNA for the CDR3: TGTGCCAGCAGAGCCCGGGACAGGGGGTATGGCTACACCTTC. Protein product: CASRARDRGYGYTF.

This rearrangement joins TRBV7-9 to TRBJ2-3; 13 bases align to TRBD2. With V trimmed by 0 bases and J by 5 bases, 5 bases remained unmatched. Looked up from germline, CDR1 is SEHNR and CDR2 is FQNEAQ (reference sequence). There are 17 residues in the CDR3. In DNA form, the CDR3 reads TGTGCCAGCAGCTTAGCGAGGACTAGCGGGGGTATAGATACGCAGTATTTT. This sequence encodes CASSLARTSGGIDTQYF.

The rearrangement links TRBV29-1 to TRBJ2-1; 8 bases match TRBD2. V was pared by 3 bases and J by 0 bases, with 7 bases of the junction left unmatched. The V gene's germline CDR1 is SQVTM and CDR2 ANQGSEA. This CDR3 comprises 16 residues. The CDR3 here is CSVDQPGGDSYNEQFF. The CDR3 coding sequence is TGCAGCGTTGATCAGCCGGGAGGGGACTCCTACAATGAGCAGTTCTTC.

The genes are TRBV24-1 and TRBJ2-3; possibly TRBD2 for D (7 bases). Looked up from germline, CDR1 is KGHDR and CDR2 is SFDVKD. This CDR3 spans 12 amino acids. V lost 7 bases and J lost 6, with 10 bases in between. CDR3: CATRGGADTQYF. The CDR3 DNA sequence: TGTGCCACCAGGGGGGGGGCGGATACGCAGTATTTT.

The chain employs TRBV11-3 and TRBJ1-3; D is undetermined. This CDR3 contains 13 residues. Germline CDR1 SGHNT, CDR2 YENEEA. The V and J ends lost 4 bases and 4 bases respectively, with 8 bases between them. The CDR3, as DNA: TGTGCCAGCAGCTCCGGCGGAGGAAACACCATATATTTT. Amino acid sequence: CASSSGGGNTIYF.

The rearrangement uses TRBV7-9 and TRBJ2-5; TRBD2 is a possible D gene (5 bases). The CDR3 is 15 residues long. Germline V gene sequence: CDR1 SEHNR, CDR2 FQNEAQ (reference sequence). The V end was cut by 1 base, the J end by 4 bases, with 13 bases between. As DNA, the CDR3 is TGTGCCAGCAGCTTAGGCAGTGGAGAGGGAGAGACCCAGTACTTC. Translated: CASSLGSGEGETQYF.

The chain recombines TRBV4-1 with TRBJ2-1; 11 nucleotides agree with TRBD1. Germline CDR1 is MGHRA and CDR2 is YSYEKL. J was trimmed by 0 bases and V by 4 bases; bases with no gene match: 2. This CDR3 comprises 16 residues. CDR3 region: CASSRTGGSSYNEQFF. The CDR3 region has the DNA TGCGCCAGCAGCCGGACAGGGGGCAGCTCCTACAATGAGCAGTTCTTC.

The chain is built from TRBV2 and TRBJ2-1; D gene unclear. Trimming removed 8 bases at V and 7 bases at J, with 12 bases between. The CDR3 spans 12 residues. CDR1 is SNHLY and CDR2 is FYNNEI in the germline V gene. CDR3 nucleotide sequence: TGTGCCAGCGAAGGGCAGCCGAATGAGCAGTTCTTC. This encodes CASEGQPNEQFF. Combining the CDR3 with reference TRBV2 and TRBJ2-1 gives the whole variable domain EPEVTQTPSHQVTQMGQEVILRCVPISNHLYFYWYRQILGQKVEFLVSFYNNEISEKSEIFDDQFSVERPDGSNFTLKIRSTKLEDSAMYFCASEGQPNEQFFGPGTRLTVL.

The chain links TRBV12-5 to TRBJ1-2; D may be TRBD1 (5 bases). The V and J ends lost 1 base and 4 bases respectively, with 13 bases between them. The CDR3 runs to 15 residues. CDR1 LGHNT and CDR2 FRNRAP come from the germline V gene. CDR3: CASGLGAGQLYGYTF. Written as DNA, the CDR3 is TGTGCTAGTGGTTTGGGGGCAGGGCAGCTCTATGGCTACACCTTC.

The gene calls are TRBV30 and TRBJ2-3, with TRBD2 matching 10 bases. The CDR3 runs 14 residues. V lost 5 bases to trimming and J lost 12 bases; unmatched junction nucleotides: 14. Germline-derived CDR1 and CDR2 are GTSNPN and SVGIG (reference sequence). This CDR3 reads CAWDLAGAARLQYF. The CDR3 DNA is TGTGCCTGGGACCTAGCGGGGGCCGCACGATTACAGTATTTT.

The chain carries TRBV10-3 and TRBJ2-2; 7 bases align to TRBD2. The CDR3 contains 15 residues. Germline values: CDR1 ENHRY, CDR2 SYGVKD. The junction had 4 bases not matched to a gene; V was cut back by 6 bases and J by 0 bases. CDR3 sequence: CAISGGMPNTGELFF. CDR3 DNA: TGTGCCATCAGCGGGGGGATGCCGAACACCGGGGAGCTGTTTTTT.

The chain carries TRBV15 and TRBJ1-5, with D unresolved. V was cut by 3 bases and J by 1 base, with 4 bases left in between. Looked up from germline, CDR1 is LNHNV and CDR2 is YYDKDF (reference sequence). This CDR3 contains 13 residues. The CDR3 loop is CATSSPSNQPQHF. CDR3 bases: TGTGCCACCAGCAGTCCGAGCAATCAGCCCCAGCATTTT.

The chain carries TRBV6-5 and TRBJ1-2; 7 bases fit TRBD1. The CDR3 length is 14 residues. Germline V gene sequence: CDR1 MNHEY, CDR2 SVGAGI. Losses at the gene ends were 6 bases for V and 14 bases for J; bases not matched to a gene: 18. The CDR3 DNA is TGTGCCAGCAGCCCACGAGACAGGGTTAGAGTTGAAACCTTC. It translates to CASSPRDRVRVETF.

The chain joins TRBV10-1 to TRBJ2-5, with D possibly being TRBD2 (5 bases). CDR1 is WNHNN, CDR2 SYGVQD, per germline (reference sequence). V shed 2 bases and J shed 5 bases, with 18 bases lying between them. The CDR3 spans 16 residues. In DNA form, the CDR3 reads TGCGCCAGCAGTGAGCGAGGCAGGACTGGTGTTGAGACCCAGTACTTC. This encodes CASSERGRTGVETQYF.

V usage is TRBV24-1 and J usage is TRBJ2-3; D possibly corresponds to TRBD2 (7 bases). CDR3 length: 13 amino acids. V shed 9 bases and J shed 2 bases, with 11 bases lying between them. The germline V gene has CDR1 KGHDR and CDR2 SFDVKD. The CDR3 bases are TGTGCCACCGGGGGGGCGCCCACAGATACGCAGTATTTT. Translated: CATGGAPTDTQYF.

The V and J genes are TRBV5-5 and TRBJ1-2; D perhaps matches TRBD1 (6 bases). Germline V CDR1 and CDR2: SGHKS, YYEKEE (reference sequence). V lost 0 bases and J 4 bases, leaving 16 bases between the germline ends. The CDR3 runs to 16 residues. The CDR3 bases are TGTGCCAGCAGCTTGGCGGACGGGGGGGCCGGCTATGGCTACACCTTC. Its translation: CASSLADGGAGYGYTF.

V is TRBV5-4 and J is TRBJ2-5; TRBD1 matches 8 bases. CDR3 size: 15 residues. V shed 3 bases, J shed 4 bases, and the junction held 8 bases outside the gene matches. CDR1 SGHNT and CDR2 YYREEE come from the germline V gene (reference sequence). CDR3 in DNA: TGTGCCAGCAGCTCTTTTACAGGGGGGCGAGAGACCCAGTACTTC. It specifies CASSSFTGGRETQYF.

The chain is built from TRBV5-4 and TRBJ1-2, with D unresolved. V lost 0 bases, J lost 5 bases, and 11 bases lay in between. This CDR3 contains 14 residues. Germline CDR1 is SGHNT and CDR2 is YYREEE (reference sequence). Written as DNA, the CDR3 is TGTGCCAGCAGCTTGGACAGCGGAGTTTATGGCTACACCTTC. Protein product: CASSLDSGVYGYTF.

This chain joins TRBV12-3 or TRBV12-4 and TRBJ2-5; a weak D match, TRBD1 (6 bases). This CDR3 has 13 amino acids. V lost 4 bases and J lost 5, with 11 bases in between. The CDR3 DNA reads TGTGCCAGCAGTTACAGGGCGAGGGAGACCCAGTACTTC. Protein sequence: CASSYRARETQYF.

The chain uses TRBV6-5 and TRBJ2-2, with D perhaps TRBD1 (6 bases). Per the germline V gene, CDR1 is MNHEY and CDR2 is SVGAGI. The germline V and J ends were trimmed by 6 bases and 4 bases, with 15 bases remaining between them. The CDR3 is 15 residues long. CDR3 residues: CASSARGSGTGELFF. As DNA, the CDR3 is TGTGCCAGCAGCGCTAGGGGGTCGGGCACCGGGGAGCTGTTTTTT.

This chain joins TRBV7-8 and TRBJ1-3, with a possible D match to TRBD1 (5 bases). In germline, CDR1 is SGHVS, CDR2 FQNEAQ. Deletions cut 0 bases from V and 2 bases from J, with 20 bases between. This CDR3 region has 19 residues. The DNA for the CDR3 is TGTGCCAGCAGCTTAGCGCTTGGGAAGGGGCCCCTCGCTGGAAACACCATATATTTT. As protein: CASSLALGKGPLAGNTIYF.

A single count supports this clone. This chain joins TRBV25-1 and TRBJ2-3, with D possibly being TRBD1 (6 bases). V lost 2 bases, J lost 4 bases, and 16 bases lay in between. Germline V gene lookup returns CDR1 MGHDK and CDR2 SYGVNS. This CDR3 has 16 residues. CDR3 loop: CASSETPGADSDTQYF. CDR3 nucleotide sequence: TGTGCCAGCAGTGAAACTCCAGGGGCGGACTCAGATACGCAGTATTTT. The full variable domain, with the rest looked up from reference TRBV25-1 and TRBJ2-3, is EADIYQTPRYLVIGTGKKITLECSQTMGHDKMYWYQQDPGMELHLIHYSYGVNSTEKGDLSSESTVSRIRTEHFPLTLESARPSHTSQYLCASSETPGADSDTQYFGPGTRLTVL.

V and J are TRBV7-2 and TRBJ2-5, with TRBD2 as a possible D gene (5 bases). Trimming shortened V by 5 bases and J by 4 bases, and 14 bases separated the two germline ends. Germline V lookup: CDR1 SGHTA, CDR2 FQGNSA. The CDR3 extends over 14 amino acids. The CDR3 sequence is CASSPGRGGETQYF. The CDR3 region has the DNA TGTGCCAGCAGCCCCGGGCGAGGAGGAGAGACCCAGTACTTC.